The present TCR beta chain was sequenced within a study of T-cell reconstitution after alpha-beta-depleted transplantation in children. Remarks on this clonotype: The antigen is unknown.

Unique molecular identifiers were incorporated into the prepared TCRbeta library. TCRdb called the PCR reads again in MiXCR, with one record for every CDR3 protein. The data hold a few hundred thousand distinct CDR3 sequences, with 25% to 30% observed a single time. V gave up 0 bases and J gave up 4 bases, with 11 bases separating them. CDR3 length equals 15 residues. CDR1 and CDR2 (germline): SGHRS, YFSETQ. Study outcomes and limitations: Two months or so post-transplant, alpha-beta T cells reportedly derived from several hundred expanded graft clones. Diversity and T-cell counts at one year after transplant derived mostly from new T cells. Elevated TCRbeta diversity at day 60 was traced, in some patients, to surviving recipient T cells and thymic progenitors.

The source was PBMCs, collected before TCRalphabeta/CD19-depleted stem cell transplant. The J gene is TRBJ2-1, the V gene TRBV5-1; D gene ambiguous. The receptor was isolated from a boy under two years old with Wiskott-Aldrich syndrome, due to receive a stem cell transplant. The CDR3, as DNA: TGCGCCAGCAGCTTGGGCAGCCAGCCGTACAATGAGCAGTTCTTC. Translation: CASSLGSQPYNEQFF.